The present T cell receptor (beta chain) was sequenced within a study of Graves' ophthalmopathy and Graves' hyperthyroidism. The study's findings and limits: The blood repertoire also included most expanded thyroid clonotypes above 0.001 frequency. The model predicted ophthalmopathy progression with 60% to 71% sensitivity and 72% to 85% specificity.

This clonotype was found once. Its antigen is undetermined. This CDR3 contains 12 residues. V was shortened by 7 bases and J by 6 bases, with 14 bases between the two germline ends. CDR1 and CDR2 (germline): SQVTM, ANQGSEA. For repertoire sequencing, the TCR beta CDR3 regions were amplified from RNA transcripts. After a first-round RT-PCR with HTBI primers, a second-round multiplex PCR was run. One entry per CDR3 protein results from TCRdb running MiXCR on the multiplex PCR reads. The table shows about 25,000 distinct CDR3 sequences, with roughly 50% occurring only once. Clinicians diagnosed using symptoms, serum thyroxine, TRAb, thyroid ultrasound and orbital computed tomography.

The J gene is TRBJ2-3, the V gene TRBV29-1; D gene unclear. The sequenced material came from peripheral blood. The clonotype originates from an adult woman with stable Graves' hyperthyroidism. The CDR3 here is CSAPLSLDTQYF. CDR3 DNA: TGCAGCGCCCCCCTTAGTTTGGATACGCAGTATTTT.